These T cell receptor beta chains were read from a single sample in a study of blood T cell repertoires in COVID-19. Generated by immunoSEQ multiplex PCR, the TCRdb table keeps only in-frame clones and is missing some. There are roughly 80,000 clones in the sample; approximately 82% occur only once, and 7% to 9.5% lies in the top ten. Sequences were obtained from peripheral blood. The receptors stem from a human donor in a cohort sampled during active COVID-19. Each CDR3 is given with its conserved first and last residue. A D gene is named only where the DNA matches it firmly. Not every row has a clone size; where given, it reads once, few, many or a size class.

j_call: TRBJ2-3; clone_size: NA; v_call: TRBV7-2; d_call: TRBD2; cdr3_nt: TGTGCCAGCAGCTTAGCTAGCGGGGGGGCAGATACGCAGTATTTT; cdr3_aa: CASSLASGGADTQYF
j_call: TRBJ2-4; clone_size: NA; v_call: TRBV6-5; d_call: NA; cdr3_nt: TGTGCCCCACAGGGCAGGGCCAAAAACATTCAGTACTTC; cdr3_aa: CAPQGRAKNIQYF
j_call: TRBJ1-3; clone_size: NA; v_call: TRBV30; d_call: NA; cdr3_nt: TGTGCCTGGGGTCAAGAGACAGTGCTCGGAGGAAACACCATATATTTT; cdr3_aa: CAWGQETVLGGNTIYF
j_call: TRBJ2-7; clone_size: NA; v_call: TRBV3-1/TRBV3-2; d_call: NA; cdr3_nt: TGTGCCAGCAGCCAAGATTCCGGGTACTCCTACGAGCAGTACTTC; cdr3_aa: CASSQDSGYSYEQYF
j_call: TRBJ2-5; clone_size: NA; v_call: TRBV7-2; d_call: NA; cdr3_nt: TGTGCCAGCAGCTTAGGGTCTACGGTGGCCCAGTACTTC; cdr3_aa: CASSLGSTVAQYF
j_call: TRBJ2-7; clone_size: NA; v_call: TRBV7-9; d_call: NA; cdr3_nt: TGTGCCAGCAGCTTATCCACAGGGACCTACGAGCAGTACTTC; cdr3_aa: CASSLSTGTYEQYF
j_call: TRBJ2-3; clone_size: NA; v_call: TRBV7-2; d_call: TRBD1; cdr3_nt: TGTGCCAGCAGCTACCGGGACAGCCCTAGCACAGATACGCAGTATTTT; cdr3_aa: CASSYRDSPSTDTQYF
j_call: TRBJ2-7; clone_size: NA; v_call: TRBV19; d_call: TRBD1; cdr3_nt: TGTGCCAGTAACCCCGGACAGGGGTCCTACGAGCAGTACTTC; cdr3_aa: CASNPGQGSYEQYF
j_call: TRBJ2-3; clone_size: NA; v_call: TRBV11-3; d_call: TRBD1; cdr3_nt: TGTGCCAGCAGCTCACGGACAGGGGGGGAGTTGCAGTATTTT; cdr3_aa: CASSSRTGGELQYF
j_call: TRBJ2-2; clone_size: NA; v_call: TRBV5-8; d_call: NA; cdr3_nt: TGTGCCAGCAGCTTGGAGGCCTCATACGGGACCGGGGAGCTGTTTTTT; cdr3_aa: CASSLEASYGTGELFF
j_call: TRBJ2-3; clone_size: NA; v_call: TRBV19; d_call: TRBD1; cdr3_nt: TGTGCCAGTAGTATAGGGGACAGGGATGGAGATACGCAGTATTTT; cdr3_aa: CASSIGDRDGDTQYF
j_call: TRBJ2-7; clone_size: NA; v_call: TRBV6-6; d_call: TRBD1; cdr3_nt: TGTGCCAGCAGTTCCGACAGGGGGTACTTC; cdr3_aa: CASSSDRGYF
j_call: TRBJ1-2; clone_size: NA; v_call: TRBV28; d_call: NA; cdr3_nt: TGTGCCAGCAGCACACAGGGCCCCTATGGCTACACCTTC; cdr3_aa: CASSTQGPYGYTF
j_call: TRBJ2-1; clone_size: NA; v_call: TRBV18; d_call: TRBD2; cdr3_nt: TGTGCCAGCTCACCACCGGGACTAGCGAGCAATGAGCAGTTCTTC; cdr3_aa: CASSPPGLASNEQFF
j_call: TRBJ1-5; clone_size: NA; v_call: TRBV2; d_call: NA; cdr3_nt: TGTGCCAGCAGCGTCGAGAGGGGCAATCAGCCCCAGCATTTT; cdr3_aa: CASSVERGNQPQHF
j_call: TRBJ2-7; clone_size: NA; v_call: TRBV3-1/TRBV3-2; d_call: TRBD2; cdr3_nt: TGTGCCAGCAGCCAAGGTAGCGGGAGGGCCGGAGGCAACGAGCAGTACTTC; cdr3_aa: CASSQGSGRAGGNEQYF
j_call: TRBJ1-1; clone_size: NA; v_call: TRBV28; d_call: NA; cdr3_nt: TGTGCCAGCAGTTCCCCCCCCGCGGGCACTGAAGCTTTCTTT; cdr3_aa: CASSSPPAGTEAFF
j_call: TRBJ1-5; clone_size: NA; v_call: TRBV30; d_call: NA; cdr3_nt: TGTGCCTGGAATCCCGGGGGGAATCAGCCCCAGCATTTT; cdr3_aa: CAWNPGGNQPQHF
j_call: TRBJ2-1; clone_size: NA; v_call: TRBV27; d_call: NA; cdr3_nt: TGTGCCAGCAGTGCATCCCCCCCCGGCAGAGGTTCTTGGAATGAGCAGTTCTTC; cdr3_aa: CASSASPPGRGSWNEQFF
j_call: TRBJ1-1; clone_size: NA; v_call: TRBV30; d_call: NA; cdr3_nt: TGTGCCTGGAGCCCCGCCGGAGCCCCAAACACTGAAGCTTTCTTT; cdr3_aa: CAWSPAGAPNTEAFF
j_call: TRBJ1-2; clone_size: NA; v_call: TRBV6-5; d_call: NA; cdr3_nt: TGTGCCAGCACGTCAGGTTTCCGCTACTATGGCTACACCTTC; cdr3_aa: CASTSGFRYYGYTF
j_call: TRBJ2-1; clone_size: NA; v_call: TRBV20-1; d_call: TRBD2; cdr3_nt: TGCAGTACCGGGACTAGCCAGTTCTTC; cdr3_aa: CSTGTSQFF
j_call: TRBJ2-7; clone_size: NA; v_call: TRBV19; d_call: NA; cdr3_nt: TGTGCCAGTAGTCCAGGGTTCCCCTACGAGCAGTACTTC; cdr3_aa: CASSPGFPYEQYF
j_call: TRBJ2-2; clone_size: NA; v_call: TRBV3-1/TRBV3-2; d_call: TRBD2; cdr3_nt: TGTGCCAGCAGCCTGTTGCTAGCGGGGGGCGGGAACACCGGGGAGCTGTTTTTT; cdr3_aa: CASSLLLAGGGNTGELFF
j_call: TRBJ1-6; clone_size: NA; v_call: TRBV28; d_call: TRBD1; cdr3_nt: TGTGCCAGCAGTGACAGGGGCGTTTATTCACCCCTCCACTTT; cdr3_aa: CASSDRGVYSPLHF
j_call: TRBJ1-1; clone_size: NA; v_call: TRBV24-1; d_call: TRBD1; cdr3_nt: TGTGCCACCAGTGCCTCGGACAGGGGGCCGGGCACTGAAGCTTTCTTT; cdr3_aa: CATSASDRGPGTEAFF
j_call: TRBJ2-1; clone_size: NA; v_call: TRBV5-4; d_call: TRBD2; cdr3_nt: TGTGCCAGCAGCCCCAGCGGGGGGAGCTCCTACAATGAGCAGTTCTTC; cdr3_aa: CASSPSGGSSYNEQFF
j_call: TRBJ1-1; clone_size: NA; v_call: TRBV5-1; d_call: TRBD1; cdr3_nt: TGCGCCAGCAGCCAAACAGGGGGCAACCCTGAAGCTTTCTTT; cdr3_aa: CASSQTGGNPEAFF
j_call: TRBJ1-1; clone_size: NA; v_call: TRBV11-3; d_call: NA; cdr3_nt: TGTGCCAGCAGTTTAGGGGAGGCCCTCACGAGGAATGAAGCTTTCTTT; cdr3_aa: CASSLGEALTRNEAFF
j_call: TRBJ2-7; clone_size: NA; v_call: TRBV2; d_call: TRBD2; cdr3_nt: TGTGCCAGCAGTCTCTATAGCGGGGTCTCCTACGAGCAGTACTTC; cdr3_aa: CASSLYSGVSYEQYF
j_call: TRBJ1-3; clone_size: NA; v_call: TRBV5-4; d_call: NA; cdr3_nt: TGTGCCAGCAGCTTGGGACAGCCCTCTGGAAACACCATATATTTT; cdr3_aa: CASSLGQPSGNTIYF
j_call: TRBJ2-7; clone_size: once; v_call: TRBV30; d_call: NA; cdr3_nt: TGTGCCTGGAGTGGAGGGCTTAGCTCCTACGAGCAGTACTTC; cdr3_aa: CAWSGGLSSYEQYF